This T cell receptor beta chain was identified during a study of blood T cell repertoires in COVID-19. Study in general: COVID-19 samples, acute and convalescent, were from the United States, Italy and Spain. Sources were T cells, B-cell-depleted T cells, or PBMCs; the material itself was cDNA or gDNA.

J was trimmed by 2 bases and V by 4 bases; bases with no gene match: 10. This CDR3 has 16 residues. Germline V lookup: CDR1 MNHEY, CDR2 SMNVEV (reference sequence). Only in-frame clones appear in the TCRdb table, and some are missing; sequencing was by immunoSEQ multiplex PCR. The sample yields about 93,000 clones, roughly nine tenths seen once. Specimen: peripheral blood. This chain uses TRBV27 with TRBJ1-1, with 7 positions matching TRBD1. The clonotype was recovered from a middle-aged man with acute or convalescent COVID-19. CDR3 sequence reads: CASSSPYGQANTEAFF. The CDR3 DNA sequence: TGTGCCAGCAGTTCACCATACGGACAGGCAAACACTGAAGCTTTCTTT.